What follows are 24 T cell receptor beta chains derived from one specimen sequenced in a study of T cell responses to AZD1222 COVID-19 vaccine. Using immunoSEQ multiplex PCR, the repertoire was profiled, and TCRdb retains in-frame clones only, with some absent. The sample holds 120,000 to 150,000 clones, 80% to 95% seen once. This sample comprised peripheral blood, obtained 28 days after the second AZD1222 dose. The source of these receptors is an adult who received the AZD1222 COVID-19 vaccine.

This clone has more than one count but fewer than ten. The chain employs TRBV3-1 (or the pseudogene TRBV3-2) and TRBJ2-1; no clear D. The germline V gene has CDR1 LGHDT and CDR2 YNNKEL (reference sequence). V shed 2 bases and J shed 4 bases, with 12 bases lying between them. The CDR3 has 15 amino acids. The CDR3 bases are TGTGCCAGCAGCCAACAGGTGGATATATACAATGAGCAGTTCTTC. This translates into CASSQQVDIYNEQFF.

V gene TRBV10-3 combines with J gene TRBJ1-3, with D possibly TRBD1 on 5 matching bases. V shed 0 bases and J shed 4 bases, with 7 bases lying between them. CDR1 is ENHRY and CDR2 is SYGVKD in the germline V gene. This CDR3 region has 14 residues. The chain's CDR3 is CAISESGQGNTIYF. The CDR3 DNA sequence: TGTGCCATCAGTGAGTCCGGACAAGGAAACACCATATATTTT.

This rearrangement joins TRBV7-2 to TRBJ2-1; 8 bases fit TRBD2. The CDR3 is 18 amino acids. Germline lookup yields CDR1 SGHTA and CDR2 FQGNSA. J gave up 9 bases and V 1 base, and 17 bases lay outside the gene matches. The CDR3 loop is CASSLGRGARGAYREQFF. CDR3 bases: TGTGCCAGCAGCTTAGGCAGAGGAGCGCGGGGGGCCTACCGTGAGCAGTTCTTC.

This chain links TRBV3-1 (or the pseudogene TRBV3-2) with TRBJ2-5; no reliable D call. The CDR3 totals 11 residues. Germline values: CDR1 LGHDT, CDR2 YNNKEL (reference sequence). V gave up 4 bases and J gave up 4 bases, with 4 bases separating them. CDR3 sequence: CASSLGETQYF. The DNA of the CDR3 is TGTGCCAGCAGCCTGGGAGAGACCCAGTACTTC.

The gene calls are TRBV27 and TRBJ1-4; D gene uncertain. The CDR3 has 15 amino acids. The germline V gene has CDR1 MNHEY and CDR2 SMNVEV (reference sequence). The V gene lost 0 bases and the J gene lost 8 bases, with 13 bases spanning the gap. The CDR3 DNA sequence: TGTGCCAGCAGTTTATCGACAAGCATTCGGGAAAAACTGTTTTTT. Its protein product is CASSLSTSIREKLFF.

This clone was observed once. The chain uses TRBV9 and TRBJ1-1; D is undetermined. Germline V CDR1 and CDR2: SGDLS, YYNGEE. V gave up 3 bases and J gave up 2 bases, with 17 bases separating them. The CDR3 sequence is 16 residues long. For the CDR3, the DNA is TGTGCCAGCAGCGGCACCCGCGGGGTTCCTAACACTGAAGCTTTCTTT. It yields the protein CASSGTRGVPNTEAFF.

This CDR3 is CASSWTSAGELFF. For the CDR3, the DNA is TGCGCCAGCAGTTGGACTAGCGCCGGGGAGCTGTTTTTT. This chain uses TRBV4-1 with TRBJ2-2; 9 bases are a match to TRBD2. The CDR3 loop spans 13 amino acids. Unmatched junction bases numbered 2, after V lost 6 bases and J lost 6 bases. Germline CDR1 MGHRA, CDR2 YSYEKL.

This clone was observed once. The chain recombines TRBV2 with TRBJ1-2, with unresolved D. Trimming stripped 7 bases from V and 0 bases from J, with 12 bases between. Germline V CDR1 and CDR2: SNHLY, FYNNEI. The CDR3 sequence is 14 residues long. The CDR3 here is CASTSGIPNYGYTF. CDR3 bases: TGTGCCAGCACCAGTGGTATCCCTAACTATGGCTACACCTTC.

The chain has TRBV12-5 and TRBJ2-2; no clear D gene. Trimming shortened V by 2 bases and J by 12 bases, and 10 bases separated the two germline ends. The germline V gene has CDR1 LGHNT and CDR2 FRNRAP. CDR3 size: 12 residues. The CDR3 region is CASGLNRGKLFF. The CDR3 nucleotides read TGTGCTAGTGGTTTGAACCGCGGAAAGCTGTTTTTT.

J is TRBJ2-3 and V is TRBV10-3; 9 bases match TRBD2. V shed 8 bases and J 8 bases; nucleotides not matched to a gene: 14. Germline values: CDR1 ENHRY, CDR2 SYGVKD. The CDR3 length is 15 residues. This chain's CDR3 is CAIGEASGARGTQYF. CDR3 DNA sequence: TGTGCCATCGGCGAGGCTAGCGGGGCCCGGGGTACGCAGTATTTT.

This chain uses TRBV20-1 with TRBJ1-1; TRBD1 matches 8 bases. The V gene end was trimmed by 3 bases and the J gene end by 6 bases; junction bases not matched to a gene: 9. The germline gives CDR1 DFQATT, CDR2 SNEGSKA (reference sequence). The CDR3 length is 14 residues. CDR3 DNA: TGCAGTGCTAGTCAGACAGGGGCTTTCGCTGAAGCTTTCTTT. It encodes CSASQTGAFAEAFF.

CDR3 in amino acids: CATGARGASTDTQYF. Written as DNA, the CDR3 is TGTGCCACAGGGGCGAGAGGGGCTAGCACAGATACGCAGTATTTT. The rearrangement joins TRBV10-3 to TRBJ2-3, with a possible D match to TRBD1 (6 bases). The CDR3 runs 15 residues. Germline V lookup: CDR1 ENHRY, CDR2 SYGVKD. V was clipped by 10 bases and J by 0 bases, with 17 bases between them.

This chain connects TRBV29-1 to TRBJ2-7; D possibly uses TRBD1 or TRBD2 (5 bases each). Germline V CDR1 and CDR2: SQVTM, ANQGSEA. Trimming took 4 bases from V and 2 from J, leaving 12 bases between them. This CDR3 is built from 13 residues. This chain's CDR3 is CSVGARDPYEQYF. As DNA, the CDR3 is TGCAGCGTTGGGGCGAGGGACCCCTACGAGCAGTACTTC.

CDR3 coding DNA: TGTGCCAGCAGCCAAGATCGAATTCGGCGGGAGGGGCATTACAATGAGCAGTTCTTC. Translation: CASSQDRIRREGHYNEQFF. V is TRBV3-1 (or the pseudogene TRBV3-2) and J is TRBJ2-1; TRBD2 matches at 9 bases. The CDR3 sequence is 19 residues long. After removal of 0 bases from V and 4 bases from J, the junction contained 13 bases not matched to a gene. The germline V gene encodes CDR1 LGHDT and CDR2 YNNKEL (reference sequence).

V is TRBV6-5 and J is TRBJ1-6; no clear D. The germline CDR1 and CDR2 sequences are MNHEY and SVGAGI. The CDR3 runs to 15 residues. V lost 6 bases and J lost 7, with 16 bases in between. As DNA, the CDR3 is TGTGCCAGCAGCTCGCTGGACCCTAGGAATTCACCCCTCCACTTT. Translating it yields CASSSLDPRNSPLHF.

This chain connects TRBV6-5 to TRBJ1-3; 8 bases are a match to TRBD1. This CDR3 region has 14 residues. Germline CDR1 reads MNHEY; CDR2 reads SVGAGI. V dropped 8 bases and J dropped 0; count of bases not matched to a gene: 3. The CDR3 sequence is CASHRGSSGNTIYF. For the CDR3, the DNA is TGTGCCAGCCACAGGGGGAGCTCTGGAAACACCATATATTTT.

The rearrangement links TRBV4-1 to TRBJ2-1; no firm D call. The germline V gene has CDR1 MGHRA and CDR2 YSYEKL. CDR3 size: 12 residues. Deletions cut 1 base from V and 6 bases from J, with 4 bases between. CDR3 loop: CASSQGANEQFF. CDR3 in DNA: TGCGCCAGCAGCCAAGGGGCCAATGAGCAGTTCTTC.

Regarding this clone: At the DNA level, this CDR3 is encoded by other sequences in the same sample as well. The chain combines TRBV27 with TRBJ2-7, with D unclear. V dropped 2 bases and J dropped 2 bases, with 7 bases sitting between them. Germline CDR1 reads MNHEY; CDR2 reads SMNVEV (reference sequence). The CDR3 runs 13 residues. The CDR3 coding sequence is TGTGCCAGCAGTTTACGCAGGACCTACGAGCAGTACTTC. Its protein is CASSLRRTYEQYF.

This chain joins TRBV12-3 or TRBV12-4 and TRBJ1-5; possibly TRBD1 for D (5 bases). The length of the CDR3 is 13 residues. V was clipped by 7 bases and J by 3 bases, with 10 bases between them. The CDR3 DNA is TGTGCCAGCACCGACAGCCTCAATCAGCCCCAGCATTTT. It codes for CASTDSLNQPQHF.

The chain joins TRBV9 to TRBJ2-2, with D maybe TRBD1 (5 bases). There are 14 residues in the CDR3. Trimming removed 0 bases from V and 7 bases from J, with 10 bases in between. Germline V lookup: CDR1 SGDLS, CDR2 YYNGEE. CDR3 amino acids: CASSVGQGSGELFF. Written as DNA, the CDR3 is TGTGCCAGCAGCGTAGGTCAGGGAAGCGGGGAGCTGTTTTTT.

The genes are TRBV2 and TRBJ1-5, with 8 positions matching TRBD1. Germline V gives CDR1 SNHLY, CDR2 FYNNEI. V dropped 8 bases and J dropped 4; count of bases not matched to a gene: 10. The CDR3 contains 15 residues. The CDR3 bases are TGTGCCAGCTCCTTCTGGGACAGGCTAAATCAGCCCCAGCATTTT. As protein: CASSFWDRLNQPQHF.

The gene calls are TRBV4-1 and TRBJ2-2; no firm D call. With 4 bases removed from V and 3 bases from J, the gap between germline ends came to 21 bases. The germline V gene encodes CDR1 MGHRA and CDR2 YSYEKL. CDR3 size: 18 residues. The CDR3 DNA follows: TGCGCCAGCAGCCCAAGAGGAAGTATGGGGTCCGACACCGGGGAGCTGTTTTTT. Its translation is CASSPRGSMGSDTGELFF.

This clone was counted once. The gene calls are TRBV5-6 and TRBJ2-7; tentative D call: TRBD1 (6 bases). V was pared by 5 bases and J by 4 bases, with 13 bases between. CDR1 and CDR2 from the germline V gene are SGHDT and YYEEEE. The CDR3 length is 13 residues. The CDR3 region is CASSSTGRYEQYF. The CDR3 nucleotides are TGTGCCAGCAGTTCTACAGGGCGGTACGAGCAGTACTTC. The variable domain in full, with the rest retrieved from reference TRBV5-6 and TRBJ2-7, is DAGVTQSPTHLIKTRGQQVTLRCSPKSGHDTVSWYQQALGQGPQFIFQYYEEEERQRGNFPDRFSGHQFPNYSSELNVNALLLGDSALYLCASSSTGRYEQYFGPGTRLTVT.

The chain has TRBV28 and TRBJ2-3, with 12 bases lining up with TRBD2. Germline loops: CDR1 MDHEN, CDR2 SYDVKM. The CDR3 loop spans 18 amino acids. V was pared by 4 bases and J by 1 base, with 9 bases of the junction left unmatched. CDR3 region: CASSWQSSGRARTDTQYF. The CDR3 DNA reads TGTGCCAGCAGTTGGCAATCTAGCGGGAGGGCCCGCACAGATACGCAGTATTTT.